A single sample gave rise to the 30 T cell receptor beta chains below, sequenced in a study of PD-1 blockade in classical Hodgkin lymphoma. All trial patients relapsed after autologous stem cell transplantation. Only in-frame clones appear in the TCRdb table, and some are missing; sequencing was by immunoSEQ multiplex PCR. This sample carries 100,000 to 130,000 clones, 80% to 90% of them seen once, and the ten largest clones take just under 20%. The source material was peripheral blood mononuclear cells (PBMCs), sampled before the second cycle of nivolumab. These receptors originate from a human donor with classical Hodgkin lymphoma.

The rearrangement uses TRBV11-2 and TRBJ2-3; a weak D match, TRBD1 (6 bases). CDR1 SGHAT and CDR2 FQNNGV come from the germline V gene. CDR3 length: 14 amino acids. Trimming cost V 5 bases and J 6 bases, with 15 bases left between them. The CDR3 DNA follows: TGTGCCAGCAGCGGACAGTGGGGATGGGATACGCAGTATTTT. This gives the protein CASSGQWGWDTQYF.

The V gene is TRBV13, the J gene TRBJ1-2; 8 bases agree with TRBD1. Germline CDR1 is PRHDT and CDR2 is FYEKMQ (reference sequence). The trim removed 5 bases at V and 6 bases at J, leaving 5 bases unmatched. There are 13 residues in the CDR3. The CDR3 spells CASSPGQGNGYTF. CDR3 coding DNA: TGTGCCAGCAGCCCTGGACAGGGCAATGGCTACACCTTC.

The rearrangement uses TRBV5-1 and TRBJ2-3; D unresolved. Germline V lookup: CDR1 SGHRS, CDR2 YFSETQ. The CDR3 covers 14 residues. Trimming shortened V by 0 bases and J by 0 bases, and 5 bases separated the two germline ends. CDR3 residues: CASSLGMSTDTQYF. CDR3 sequence (DNA): TGCGCCAGCAGCTTGGGCATGAGCACAGATACGCAGTATTTT.

The V gene is TRBV6-6, the J gene TRBJ2-3, with D maybe TRBD2 (6 bases). Germline lookup yields CDR1 MNHNY and CDR2 SVGAGI (reference sequence). The CDR3 runs 15 residues. The germline V and J ends were trimmed by 6 bases and 2 bases, with 15 bases remaining between them. As DNA, the CDR3 is TGTGCCAGCAGATTAGCGGAAACTTCCACAGATACGCAGTATTTT. It encodes CASRLAETSTDTQYF.

V gene TRBV30 combines with J gene TRBJ2-1, with 14 positions matching TRBD2. Germline values: CDR1 GTSNPN, CDR2 SVGIG (reference sequence). V lost 4 bases and J lost 8; bases outside the gene matches: 10. The CDR3 extends over 16 amino acids. CDR3 DNA sequence: TGTGCCTGGAATACCGGACTAGCGGGAGGCTCATATGAGCAGTTCTTC. Its protein product is CAWNTGLAGGSYEQFF. Looking up the rest from reference TRBV30 and TRBJ2-1 gives the full variable domain: SQTIHQWPATLVQPVGSPLSLECTVEGTSNPNLYWYRQAAGRGLQLLFYSVGIGQISSEVPQNLSASRPQDRQFILSSKKLLLSDSGFYLCAWNTGLAGGSYEQFFGPGTRLTVL.

V usage is TRBV6-1 and J usage is TRBJ2-7, with a tentative D call TRBD2 (6 bases). There are 14 residues in the CDR3. The ends were cut back, 2 bases at V and 2 bases at J, with 10 bases in the middle. Germline V gene data show CDR1 as MNHNS and CDR2 as SASEGT. Here the CDR3 reads CASSESRGTYEQYF. CDR3 bases: TGTGCCAGCAGTGAATCGCGCGGGACCTACGAGCAGTACTTC.

V and J are TRBV7-9 and TRBJ1-1; 11 bases line up with TRBD1. The CDR3 covers 13 residues. The germline V gene encodes CDR1 SEHNR and CDR2 FQNEAQ (reference sequence). The V and J ends lost 4 bases and 7 bases, in that order; junction bases with no gene match: 2. This CDR3 is CASSSGQGDEAFF. The CDR3 nucleotides are TGTGCCAGCAGCTCGGGACAGGGGGATGAAGCTTTCTTT.

The genes are TRBV6-5 and TRBJ1-2; D not resolved. With 2 bases removed from V and 8 bases from J, the gap between germline ends came to 12 bases. CDR1 MNHEY and CDR2 SVGAGI come from the germline V gene. CDR3 size: 13 residues. CDR3 amino acids: CASSYARVSGYTF. The CDR3 region has the DNA TGTGCCAGCAGTTACGCGAGGGTCAGCGGCTACACCTTC.

For this clone: Other DNA sequences in the same sample also yield this CDR3. The V gene is TRBV11-2, the J gene TRBJ1-2, with D uncertain. Trimming took 0 bases from V and 0 from J, leaving 8 bases between them. Germline CDR1 reads SGHAT; CDR2 reads FQNNGV. The CDR3 runs 15 residues. CDR3 DNA sequence: TGTGCCAGCAGCTTAGATCTGGCAACTAACTATGGCTACACCTTC. Protein: CASSLDLATNYGYTF.

The chain carries TRBV6-6 and TRBJ2-1, with D possibly matching TRBD1 (5 bases). The CDR3 has 15 residues. Trimming removed 6 bases at V and 4 bases at J, with 16 bases between. From germline, CDR1 is MNHNY and CDR2 SVGAGI (reference sequence). CDR3 in DNA: TGTGCCAGCAGCATGGACACAAACCCTTACAATGAGCAGTTCTTC. It codes for CASSMDTNPYNEQFF.

The rearrangement links TRBV6-6 to TRBJ1-1; D is perhaps TRBD1 (6 bases). CDR1 is MNHNY, CDR2 SVGAGI, per germline (reference sequence). The CDR3 is made up of 13 amino acids. The V end was cut by 5 bases, the J end by 4 bases, with 11 bases between. This chain's CDR3 is CASSGAGVTEAFF. The CDR3 DNA follows: TGTGCCAGCAGTGGGGCAGGGGTCACTGAAGCTTTCTTT.

This chain joins TRBV9 and TRBJ2-2; D call uncertain. This CDR3 contains 13 residues. With 4 bases removed from V and 4 bases from J, the gap between germline ends came to 8 bases. Germline CDR1 is SGDLS and CDR2 is YYNGEE. Here the CDR3 DNA reads TGTGCCAGCAGCCTATCATCCACCGGGGAGCTGTTTTTT. Residues: CASSLSSTGELFF.

The chain couples TRBV11-2 to TRBJ2-7; D may match TRBD1 or TRBD2 (6 bases each). CDR1 SGHAT and CDR2 FQNNGV come from the germline V gene. With 4 bases removed from V and 4 bases from J, the gap between germline ends came to 17 bases. This CDR3 spans 15 amino acids. The CDR3 DNA sequence: TGTGCCAGCAGCTGGGGCCGGGGGCCTCTTTACGAGCAGTACTTC. It codes for CASSWGRGPLYEQYF. Variable domain in full (rest from reference TRBV11-2 and TRBJ2-7): EAGVAQSPRYKIIEKRQSVAFWCNPISGHATLYWYQQILGQGPKLLIQFQNNGVVDDSQLPKDRFSAERLKGVDSTLKIQPAKLEDSAVYLCASSWGRGPLYEQYFGPGTRLTVT.

The chain recombines TRBV4-2 with TRBJ1-2, with TRBD1 matching 7 bases. CDR3 size: 15 residues. The germline gives CDR1 LGHNA, CDR2 YNFKEQ. V trimming: 4 bases; J trimming: 0 bases; junction bases outside the gene matches: 5. CDR3 loop: CASSPRQGTNYGYTF. The CDR3 DNA sequence: TGTGCCAGCAGCCCCAGACAGGGAACTAACTATGGCTACACCTTC.

This clone was found once. J is TRBJ2-1 and V is TRBV28, with D perhaps TRBD2 (5 bases). The V and J ends lost 7 bases and 5 bases respectively, with 15 bases between them. The length of the CDR3 is 14 residues. CDR1 is MDHEN, CDR2 SYDVKM, per germline. This CDR3 is CASTQPSFNNEQFF. The CDR3, as DNA: TGTGCCAGCACCCAACCTAGCTTCAACAATGAGCAGTTCTTC.

V usage is TRBV4-2 and J usage is TRBJ2-1; D gene unclear. The CDR3 consists of 15 residues. V lost 1 base and J 10 bases, leaving 17 bases between the germline ends. Germline lookup yields CDR1 LGHNA and CDR2 YNFKEQ. This CDR3 reads CASSQANAALQEQFF. In DNA, the CDR3 is TGTGCCAGCAGCCAAGCTAACGCGGCCCTTCAGGAGCAGTTCTTC.

V and J are TRBV6-5 and TRBJ1-5; D gene ambiguous. The CDR3 has 12 amino acids. Germline assignment: CDR1 MNHEY and CDR2 SVGAGI. V gave up 6 bases and J gave up 4 bases, with 7 bases separating them. This chain's CDR3 is CASSLQNQPQHF. The DNA of the CDR3 is TGTGCCAGCAGCCTACAGAATCAGCCCCAGCATTTT.

Of note for this clone: The junction differs from germline at one of its ends, possibly a read error. The chain links TRBV7-7 to TRBJ2-3; 8 positions agree with TRBD2. CDR1 is SSHAT, CDR2 FNYEAQ, per germline (reference sequence). The CDR3 is 16 amino acids. CDR3 in DNA: TGTGCTAGCAGTCCCGGGGGGACTAGAGTTGGAGATACGCAGTATTTT. It encodes CASSPGGTRVGDTQYF.

This chain connects TRBV6-5 to TRBJ1-5; 8 bases match TRBD1. This CDR3 spans 15 amino acids. Germline V gene data show CDR1 as MNHEY and CDR2 as SVGAGI. Unmatched junction bases numbered 11, after V lost 6 bases and J lost 7 bases. The CDR3 region is CASRDRELPLQPQHF. The DNA for the CDR3 is TGTGCCAGCAGGGACAGGGAGCTTCCTTTGCAGCCCCAGCATTTT.

The V gene is TRBV4-1, the J gene TRBJ1-2; D is undetermined. The CDR3 extends over 16 amino acids. Trimming cost V 0 bases and J 9 bases, with 20 bases left between them. From germline, CDR1 is MGHRA and CDR2 YSYEKL. CDR3 sequence (DNA): TGCGCCAGCAGCCAAGACAGAGGTGGACCCCCTGGGAGCTACACCTTC. Translated, it gives CASSQDRGGPPGSYTF.

This rearrangement joins TRBV7-5 to TRBJ2-2; the table's D call TRBD1 went unverified against the DNA. TRBV7-5 is a pseudogene locus. The CDR3 loop spans 18 amino acids. This CDR3 is CVRSFLGRCPPQAGELFF. The CDR3 DNA sequence: TGTGTCAGAAGCTTCTTAGGCCGGTGTCCCCCTCAGGCCGGGGAGCTGTTTTTT.

The chain joins TRBV19 to TRBJ2-1, with D possibly being TRBD2 (6 bases). Trimming removed 3 bases at V and 10 bases at J, with 16 bases between. Germline loops: CDR1 LNHDA, CDR2 SQIVND (reference sequence). CDR3 length: 14 residues. CDR3 amino acids: CASSIEDWGLEQFF. CDR3 bases: TGTGCCAGTAGTATTGAGGATTGGGGACTGGAGCAGTTCTTC.

In its sample, this clone was seen once. The V call is TRBV6-5, the J call TRBJ1-1; D possibly corresponds to TRBD1 (6 bases). The CDR3 totals 13 residues. The V end lost 9 bases, the J end lost 5 bases, and 16 bases lay between the germline ends. In germline, CDR1 is MNHEY, CDR2 SVGAGI. In DNA form, the CDR3 reads TGTGCCAGATTACAGGGTGTTGAAACTGAAGCTTTCTTT. This gives the protein CARLQGVETEAFF.

J is TRBJ2-3 and V is TRBV19; D not certain. With 5 bases removed from V and 6 bases from J, the gap between germline ends came to 15 bases. Germline V lookup: CDR1 LNHDA, CDR2 SQIVND (reference sequence). CDR3 length equals 14 residues. Written as DNA, the CDR3 is TGTGCCAGTAGTGTCCGGACCGCCCGTGATACGCAGTATTTT. This translates into CASSVRTARDTQYF. Full variable domain (remainder filled in from reference TRBV19 and TRBJ2-3): DGGITQSPKYLFRKEGQNVTLSCEQNLNHDAMYWYRQDPGQGLRLIYYSQIVNDFQKGDIAEGYSVSREKKESFPLTVTSAQKNPTAFYLCASSVRTARDTQYFGPGTRLTVL.

By sample fraction, this clone is hyperexpanded (1% or more). The chain is built from TRBV15 and TRBJ2-7, with D perhaps TRBD1 (6 bases). Trimming removed 0 bases at V and 0 bases at J, with 12 bases between. This CDR3 comprises 16 residues. Germline CDR1 LNHNV, CDR2 YYDKDF (reference sequence). Written as DNA, the CDR3 is TGTGCCACCAGCAGAGAACAGGGCGGTCCCTCCTACGAGCAGTACTTC. Amino acids: CATSREQGGPSYEQYF.

The chain links TRBV6-6 to TRBJ1-1, with a possible D match to TRBD1 (5 bases). The CDR3 is made up of 11 amino acids. From germline, CDR1 is MNHNY and CDR2 SVGAGI (reference sequence). The ends were cut back, 10 bases at V and 10 bases at J, with 16 bases in the middle. CDR3 DNA: TGTGCCACATCCCCCGACAGTACAGCTTTCTTT. Translation: CATSPDSTAFF.

The chain has TRBV5-1 and TRBJ2-1; D remains ambiguous. V was shortened by 0 bases and J by 4 bases, with 8 bases between the two germline ends. Looked up from germline, CDR1 is SGHRS and CDR2 is YFSETQ. This CDR3 has 14 residues. The CDR3 nucleotides are TGCGCCAGCAGCTTGGCCATGGTATACAATGAGCAGTTCTTC. This sequence encodes CASSLAMVYNEQFF.

V gene TRBV29-1 combines with J gene TRBJ1-5, with TRBD1 matching over 7 bases. The ends lost 7 bases at V and 1 base at J; junction bases unmatched: 4. The CDR3 has 13 amino acids. Germline CDR1 reads SQVTM; CDR2 reads ANQGSEA. The CDR3 sequence: CSAQDRSNQPQHF. The DNA for the CDR3 is TGCAGCGCCCAGGACAGGAGCAATCAGCCCCAGCATTTT.

This clone showed up just a few times. The V gene is TRBV10-1, the J gene TRBJ2-2; perhaps TRBD2 as D (5 bases). V was clipped by 6 bases and J by 6 bases, with 14 bases between them. The CDR3 runs to 14 residues. Looked up from germline, CDR1 is WNHNN and CDR2 is SYGVQD (reference sequence). CDR3 nucleotide sequence: TGCGCCAGCAGCCCTAGCCGACTGGCCGGGGAGCTGTTTTTT. This gives the protein CASSPSRLAGELFF.

This clone is a singleton in its sample. The chain employs TRBV11-2 and TRBJ2-4, with 12 bases matching TRBD2. CDR1 SGHAT and CDR2 FQNNGV come from the germline V gene. The CDR3 contains 17 residues. J gave up 8 bases and V 1 base, and 9 bases lay outside the gene matches. In DNA form, the CDR3 reads TGTGCCAGCAGCTTAGCCCCCAACGGACTAGCGGGGTACATTCAGTACTTC. It is translated as CASSLAPNGLAGYIQYF.